These 32 T cell receptor beta chains came from one sample sequenced in a study of PD-1 blockade in classical Hodgkin lymphoma (TCRdb year 2020). The library relied on the immunoSEQ multiplex PCR assay. Entries here come from immuneACCESS through TCRdb and include only in-frame sequences with V and J called. Some clones fail to appear in such tables; in the studies checked, an unresolved V gene covers under half of the shortfall, and the cause of the remainder is unknown. This sample is represented by about 41,000 clones; nearly 70% of them were singletons. Of the sample, roughly 2.6% falls within the top ten clones. The time point tag for this specimen amounts to: cycle 4 day 1 (C4D1), after 6 weeks of nivolumab. Every trial patient had relapsed after autologous stem cell transplantation, and cohorts A, B and C differed in prior brentuximab vedotin exposure. The sample here was peripheral blood mononuclear cells (PBMCs), taken before the fourth cycle of nivolumab. The receptors originated from a human donor with classical Hodgkin lymphoma.

This chain uses TRBV11-2 with TRBJ1-1; D is ambiguous. V lost 2 bases to trimming and J lost 4 bases, with 8 bases between them. Germline loops: CDR1 SGHAT, CDR2 FQNNGV. The CDR3 is 13 residues long. The chain's CDR3 is CASSLLVSTEAFF. In DNA form, the CDR3 reads TGTGCCAGCAGCTTATTAGTGTCCACTGAAGCTTTCTTT.

V gene TRBV5-6 combines with J gene TRBJ2-5, with 9 positions matching TRBD1. Matching the DNA end better, TRBJ2-7 makes the J call doubtful. CDR1 and CDR2 from the germline V gene are SGHDT and YYEEEE. This CDR3 comprises 16 residues. The CDR3 DNA follows: TGTGCCAGCAGCTTAGGGACAGGGCTCACTCTCGACGAGCAGTACTTC. It translates to CASSLGTGLTLDEQYF.

V gene TRBV7-6 combines with J gene TRBJ2-7, with D possibly being TRBD2 (5 bases). V lost 1 base and J lost 0, with 10 bases in between. The length of the CDR3 is 15 residues. Germline CDR1 is SGHVS and CDR2 is FNYEAQ. CDR3 sequence reads: CASSLEAGLSYEQYF. CDR3 in DNA: TGTGCCAGCAGCTTAGAGGCGGGTCTCTCCTACGAGCAGTACTTC.

The chain carries TRBV9 and TRBJ1-1, with 7 bases fitting TRBD1. The CDR3 runs 17 residues. In germline, CDR1 is SGDLS, CDR2 YYNGEE. Trimming removed 0 bases from V and 0 bases from J; junction bases left unmatched: 8. CDR3 in DNA: TGTGCCAGCAGCGTAGTGGCAGGGGGACTAGTGAACACTGAAGCTTTCTTT. It codes for CASSVVAGGLVNTEAFF.

The rearrangement links TRBV7-8 to TRBJ2-7; 9 nucleotides align to TRBD1. V lost 5 bases and J lost 6; bases outside the gene matches: 8. The CDR3 runs 14 residues. The germline V gene encodes CDR1 SGHVS and CDR2 FQNEAQ. CDR3 in DNA: TGTGCCAGCAGCCAGACACAGGGGGCCGGCGAGCAGTACTTC. It translates to CASSQTQGAGEQYF.

The chain couples TRBV6-1 to TRBJ2-7; 9 bases map to TRBD1. V lost 3 bases to trimming and J lost 2 bases; unmatched junction nucleotides: 8. The CDR3 runs to 16 residues. Germline V gives CDR1 MNHNS, CDR2 SASEGT. The CDR3 reads CASSDNRGRLAYEQYF. The CDR3 region has the DNA TGTGCCAGCAGTGATAACAGGGGGCGACTGGCCTACGAGCAGTACTTC.

The chain couples TRBV10-3 to TRBJ1-4, with D tentatively TRBD1 (6 bases). V lost 4 bases and J 3 bases, leaving 6 bases between the germline ends. The CDR3 extends over 13 amino acids. Germline V gene data show CDR1 as ENHRY and CDR2 as SYGVKD. Here the CDR3 DNA reads TGTGCCATCAGTGCAGGGGCTAATGAAAAACTGTTTTTT. Amino acid sequence: CAISAGANEKLFF.

The rearrangement joins TRBV4-1 to TRBJ2-7, with D tentatively TRBD2 (6 bases). Trimming took off 4 bases at V and 3 bases at J, with 16 bases between the two ends. CDR1 is MGHRA, CDR2 YSYEKL, per germline. CDR3 length equals 15 residues. Written as DNA, the CDR3 is TGCGCCAGCAGCCCGATTGGGGGGACCCACTACGAGCAGTACTTC. The encoded protein is CASSPIGGTHYEQYF.

J is TRBJ2-7 and V is TRBV13, with D maybe TRBD2 (5 bases). V lost 6 bases to trimming and J lost 3 bases, with 12 bases between them. The length of the CDR3 is 13 residues. Germline V gene sequence: CDR1 PRHDT, CDR2 FYEKMQ (reference sequence). As DNA, the CDR3 is TGTGCCAGCAGGGAATCGGGAAACTACGAGCAGTACTTC. It translates to CASRESGNYEQYF.

This clone occurred a few times. The chain recombines TRBV9 with TRBJ2-1; 9 nucleotides agree with TRBD1. CDR3 length: 16 amino acids. Trimming cost V 1 base and J 8 bases; bases outside gene matches: 10. Germline CDR1 is SGDLS and CDR2 is YYNGEE. CDR3 in DNA: TGTGCCAGCAGCGTACTCGGGACAGGGCAGGGGGATGAGCAGTTCTTC. As protein: CASSVLGTGQGDEQFF.

The chain recombines TRBV4-3 with TRBJ2-5; 7 bases match TRBD2. Looked up from germline, CDR1 is LGHNA and CDR2 is YSLEER. The ends lost 1 base at V and 4 bases at J; junction bases unmatched: 6. The CDR3 runs to 15 residues. DNA of the CDR3: TGCGCCAGCAGCCAAGTTTGGGCTAGCGGAGAGACCCAGTACTTC. This gives the protein CASSQVWASGETQYF.

CDR3 amino acids: CASSLEGARSSSTDTQYF. The CDR3 DNA reads as TGCGCCAGCAGCTTGGAAGGAGCTAGATCATCAAGCACAGATACGCAGTATTTT. The V and J genes are TRBV5-1 and TRBJ2-3; D is uncertain. V shed 0 bases and J shed 0 bases, with 17 bases lying between them. The CDR3 runs to 18 residues. Germline-derived CDR1 and CDR2 are SGHRS and YFSETQ.

This clone was counted a single time. The rearrangement joins TRBV28 to TRBJ2-4, with TRBD2 identical over 9 bases. The V segment lost 3 bases and the J segment 16 bases; nucleotides outside the gene matches: 13. There are 14 residues in the CDR3. Germline V lookup: CDR1 MDHEN, CDR2 SYDVKM. The CDR3 DNA reads TGTGCCAGCAGTTTTTTGACCCCTAGCGGGGATATTTACTTC. Encoded protein: CASSFLTPSGDIYF.

The chain joins TRBV6-5 to TRBJ1-6; D is unresolved. This CDR3 region has 14 residues. CDR1 is MNHEY and CDR2 is SVGAGI in the germline V gene. Trimming left V 0 bases short and J 11 bases short, with 11 bases between. The CDR3 protein is CASSYSDQRPPLHF. The CDR3 DNA follows: TGTGCCAGCAGTTACTCGGATCAGCGGCCACCCCTCCACTTT.

This clone has at least ten counts. The chain employs TRBV19 and TRBJ1-5; TRBD1 is a possible D gene (5 bases). The CDR3 has 14 residues. Trimming took 3 bases from V and 3 from J, leaving 9 bases between them. CDR1 is LNHDA and CDR2 is SQIVND in the germline V gene (reference sequence). CDR3 coding DNA: TGTGCCAGTAGTATCAAGGGGACCAATCAGCCCCAGCATTTT. It specifies CASSIKGTNQPQHF.

This chain links TRBV2 with TRBJ2-3; the D is unclear. CDR1 SNHLY and CDR2 FYNNEI come from the germline V gene. The V end was cut by 6 bases, the J end by 6 bases, with 7 bases between. There are 11 residues in the CDR3. CDR3 DNA: TGTGCCAGCAGCGTAGGGGATACGCAGTATTTT. Translation gives CASSVGDTQYF.

In DNA form, the CDR3 reads TGTGCCAGCAGCCAAGAAGATACGCAGTATTTT. Its translation is CASSQEDTQYF. V usage is TRBV4-2 and J usage is TRBJ2-3; no clear D. The CDR3 covers 11 residues. Germline CDR1 reads LGHNA; CDR2 reads YNFKEQ. V was pared by 0 bases and J by 5 bases, with 0 bases between.

Only a few counts were recorded for this clone. The rearrangement uses TRBV4-1 and TRBJ1-3, with D possibly TRBD1 on 6 matching bases. CDR3 size: 15 residues. Trimming stripped 0 bases from V and 2 bases from J, with 8 bases between. The germline CDR1 and CDR2 sequences are MGHRA and YSYEKL. The CDR3 sequence: CASSQEDRPGNTIYF. The CDR3 region has the DNA TGCGCCAGCAGCCAAGAAGACAGGCCTGGAAACACCATATATTTT.

J is TRBJ2-2 and V is TRBV27; D gene ambiguous. Looked up from germline, CDR1 is MNHEY and CDR2 is SMNVEV (reference sequence). V lost 9 bases and J lost 3, with 5 bases in between. The CDR3 runs 11 residues. The CDR3 nucleotides are TGTGCCAGTTATGACACCGGGGAGCTGTTTTTT. This encodes CASYDTGELFF.

The CDR3 here is CASRRDAPTVAFF. The CDR3 coding sequence is TGTGCCAGCAGAAGGGATGCCCCAACGGTGGCTTTCTTT. This chain joins TRBV6-5 and TRBJ1-1; D gene ambiguous. This CDR3 is 13 amino acids long. Germline V gene data show CDR1 as MNHEY and CDR2 as SVGAGI. V was trimmed by 6 bases and J by 11 bases, leaving 19 bases between them.

The V and J genes are TRBV27 and TRBJ2-2, with 8 bases matching TRBD1. Germline-derived CDR1 and CDR2 are MNHEY and SMNVEV (reference sequence). The junction had 3 bases not matched to a gene; V was cut back by 10 bases and J by 5 bases. This CDR3 has 12 residues. CDR3 DNA: TGTGCCACCCGGACAGGGACCGGGGAGCTGTTTTTT. This gives the protein CATRTGTGELFF.

The chain carries TRBV19 and TRBJ1-1; tentatively, D is TRBD1 (6 bases). CDR1 is LNHDA and CDR2 is SQIVND in the germline V gene (reference sequence). This CDR3 is built from 15 residues. V gave up 0 bases and J gave up 11 bases, with 19 bases separating them. The CDR3 here is CASSIDQGQASGAFF. The CDR3 nucleotides are TGTGCCAGTAGTATAGATCAGGGACAAGCATCGGGCGCTTTCTTT.

The gene calls are TRBV5-1 and TRBJ1-6; D is unresolved. Germline assignment: CDR1 SGHRS and CDR2 YFSETQ. There are 17 residues in the CDR3. V lost 0 bases, J lost 7 bases, and 17 bases lay in between. The CDR3 sequence: CASSLENLAVANSPLHF. The CDR3 DNA is TGCGCCAGCAGCTTGGAAAATTTAGCAGTAGCCAATTCACCCCTCCACTTT.

CDR3 in amino acids: CASSEDRQGASFF. The CDR3 nucleotides read TGTGCCAGCAGTGAAGACCGACAGGGGGCGTCTTTCTTT. The genes are TRBV6-1 and TRBJ1-1, with 10 bases identical to TRBD1. V was pared by 1 base and J by 12 bases, with 5 bases of the junction left unmatched. CDR1 is MNHNS, CDR2 SASEGT, per germline. This CDR3 has 13 residues.

The gene calls are TRBV27 and TRBJ2-5; TRBD1 agrees at 7 bases. The DNA matches TRBJ2-7 better at its end, which makes the J call doubtful. The germline CDR1 and CDR2 sequences are MNHEY and SMNVEV (reference sequence). The CDR3 sequence is 13 residues long. The CDR3 nucleotides are TGTGCCAGCAGTTTAGGACAGGCGAACGAGCAGTACTTC. This translates into CASSLGQANEQYF.

This chain links TRBV6-1 with TRBJ2-1; 11 positions agree with TRBD2. The CDR3 consists of 15 residues. Losses at the gene ends were 6 bases for V and 7 bases for J; bases not matched to a gene: 8. Germline V gene sequence: CDR1 MNHNS, CDR2 SASEGT. The CDR3 sequence is CASSLLAGGRNEQFF. The CDR3 region has the DNA TGTGCCAGCAGCCTTCTAGCGGGGGGACGTAATGAGCAGTTCTTC.

V and J are TRBV6-5 and TRBJ1-2; 9 nucleotides align to TRBD1. Trimming cost V 5 bases and J 4 bases; bases outside gene matches: 5. Germline assignment: CDR1 MNHEY and CDR2 SVGAGI. The CDR3 has 14 amino acids. CDR3 DNA sequence: TGTGCCAGCAGTACGGGGACAGGGCGCTATGGCTACACCTTC. Translation gives CASSTGTGRYGYTF.

In its sample, this clone was seen a few times. The V call is TRBV19, the J call TRBJ1-1; no clear D gene. The CDR3 loop spans 15 amino acids. Trimming removed 0 bases at V and 8 bases at J, with 16 bases between. Per germline, CDR1 LNHDA and CDR2 SQIVND (reference sequence). The CDR3 sequence is CASSIDAHSPTEAFF. DNA of the CDR3: TGTGCCAGTAGTATAGACGCCCACTCCCCCACAGAAGCTTTCTTT.

This clone has a count of ten or more. This chain connects TRBV30 to TRBJ2-3; TRBD2 matches 11 bases. The CDR3 length is 15 residues. The J segment lost 6 bases and the V segment lost 3 bases, leaving 8 bases of the junction unmatched. Per the germline V gene, CDR1 is GTSNPN and CDR2 is SVGIG (reference sequence). The CDR3 region is CAWRPLAGGPDTQYF. The CDR3 coding sequence is TGTGCCTGGAGGCCCCTAGCGGGGGGACCGGATACGCAGTATTTT.

The V and J genes are TRBV7-2 and TRBJ2-5; D may be TRBD2 (7 bases). Trimming took 6 bases from V and 6 from J, leaving 26 bases between them. The CDR3 length is 17 residues. The germline CDR1 and CDR2 sequences are SGHTA and FQGNSA. CDR3 in amino acids: CASSYEGPGGLMKTQYF. The CDR3 DNA sequence: TGTGCCAGCAGTTACGAGGGTCCCGGGGGGCTAATGAAGACCCAGTACTTC. Looking up the rest from reference TRBV7-2 and TRBJ2-5 gives the full variable domain: GAGVSQSPSNKVTEKGKDVELRCDPISGHTALYWYRQSLGQGLEFLIYFQGNSAPDKSGLPSDRFSAERTGGSVSTLTIQRTQQEDSAVYLCASSYEGPGGLMKTQYFGPGTRLLVL.

In its sample, this clone ranks as medium-sized. The rearrangement links TRBV7-9 to TRBJ2-7; no clear D. Germline CDR1 reads SEHNR; CDR2 reads FQNEAQ (reference sequence). The CDR3 spans 13 residues. Trimming removed 3 bases at V and 5 bases at J, with 11 bases between. The CDR3, as DNA: TGTGCCAGCAGCTTTGCGAACCCCCACGAGCAGTACTTC. It encodes CASSFANPHEQYF.

The rearrangement joins TRBV29-1 to TRBJ2-7, with 10 nucleotides matching TRBD2. Unmatched junction bases numbered 7, after V lost 3 bases and J lost 2 bases. Per the germline V gene, CDR1 is SQVTM and CDR2 is ANQGSEA. The CDR3 covers 15 residues. The CDR3: CSVEVSGGPTYEQYF. CDR3 DNA: TGCAGCGTTGAGGTTAGCGGGGGGCCGACCTACGAGCAGTACTTC.